This T cell receptor (beta chain) was recorded in a study of T cells in Graves' hyperthyroidism and ophthalmopathy. Amplified regions were TCR beta CDR3 sequences from RNA transcripts. TCR CDR3 regions were first amplified by RT-PCR with HTBI primers. TCRdb re-analysed the multiplex PCR reads in MiXCR, keeping a single row per CDR3 protein. The sample consists of approximately 520,000 distinct CDR3 sequences, under 25% of them appearing once. When ophthalmopathy did not progress within 18 months, Graves' hyperthyroidism was considered stable. This clonotype was counted ten times or more. Trimming took 4 bases from V and 0 from J, leaving 12 bases between them. Germline CDR1 WSHSY, CDR2 SAAADI. This CDR3 contains 15 residues.

The source of this sequence is a young man with Graves' hyperthyroidism. The chain employs TRBV10-2 and TRBJ1-1; perhaps TRBD1 as D (5 bases). The sample comprised blood. CDR3 sequence (DNA): TGCGCCAGCAGTGCACCCGGGACGGTGAACACTGAAGCTTTCTTT. Amino acids: CASSAPGTVNTEAFF.